Below, 17 T cell receptor beta chains from the same sample are listed, as sequenced in a study of molecular identifiers for immune sequencing clone quantification. TCRdb re-called the PCR reads with MiXCR, one entry per CDR3 protein. The table has just over 95,000 distinct CDR3 sequences, 20% to 25% seen once. Sequencing was performed on naive CD8+ T cells from blood, with Jurkat cell RNA spiked in. Subset specified: FACS-sorted CD8+CD4-CCR7+CD45RA+ naive T cells. Receptors originate from a human donor in good health. Some libraries in this study had Jurkat cell RNA spiked in.

This clonotype has a count of ten or more. The gene calls are TRBV6-2 or TRBV6-3 and TRBJ1-4; D not certain. Germline CDR1 MNHEY, CDR2 SVGEGT. This CDR3 spans 11 amino acids. V lost 2 bases and J lost 6, with 1 base in between. CDR3 residues: CASSYDEKLFF. The CDR3, as DNA: TGTGCCAGCAGTTACGATGAAAAACTGTTTTTT.

On this clonotype itself: This may stem from a read error, because a much larger clone lies one nucleotide away. Since no conserved phenylalanine or tryptophan closes the CDR3, a read error is the likely cause. V usage is TRBV6-5 and J usage is TRBJ1-1, with a weak D call TRBD1 (5 bases). CDR3 length: 14 amino acids. Germline V gene data show CDR1 as MNHEY and CDR2 as SVGAGI. The V gene lost 8 bases and the J gene lost 7 bases, with 20 bases spanning the gap. This CDR3 is CASFVGGVGNEAFV. For the CDR3, the DNA is TGTGCCAGCTTCGTTGGGGGGGTCGGGAATGAAGCTTTCGTT.

This clonotype was counted at least ten times. The chain carries TRBV19 and TRBJ2-3; D possibly corresponds to TRBD2 (6 bases). Germline values: CDR1 LNHDA, CDR2 SQIVND (reference sequence). V lost 7 bases, J lost 4 bases, and 18 bases lay in between. The CDR3 runs 15 residues. The chain's CDR3 is CASTYGSWWADTQYF. For the CDR3, the DNA is TGTGCCAGTACCTACGGGAGTTGGTGGGCAGATACGCAGTATTTT. The full variable domain, rest sourced from reference TRBV19 and TRBJ2-3, is DGGITQSPKYLFRKEGQNVTLSCEQNLNHDAMYWYRQDPGQGLRLIYYSQIVNDFQKGDIAEGYSVSREKKESFPLTVTSAQKNPTAFYLCASTYGSWWADTQYFGPGTRLTVL.

For this clonotype: This may be a read error, as it is one base from a much larger clone. In this CDR3 the conserved last residue, phenylalanine or tryptophan, is missing, so a read error is likely. The V and J genes are TRBV7-2 and TRBJ2-7; 9 positions match TRBD2. J gave up 4 bases and V 4 bases, and 17 bases lay outside the gene matches. The CDR3 has 18 amino acids. CDR1 is SGHTA and CDR2 is FQGNSA in the germline V gene. The CDR3 loop is CASSSPRQGLAVRYEQYL. DNA for the CDR3: TGTGCCAGCAGCTCCCCCAGGCAGGGACTAGCTGTGCGTTACGAGCAGTACCTC.

This clonotype was counted only a few times. This chain links TRBV5-1 with TRBJ1-1, with D tentatively TRBD1 (5 bases). V was clipped by 0 bases and J by 5 bases, with 11 bases between them. The CDR3 has 14 residues. Germline CDR1 is SGHRS and CDR2 is YFSETQ. CDR3 in amino acids: CASSLGGGATEAFF. The CDR3 DNA reads TGCGCCAGCAGCTTGGGTGGGGGAGCGACTGAAGCTTTCTTT.

In this sample, this clonotype turned up many times. The chain uses TRBV5-4 and TRBJ2-5, with 7 bases fitting TRBD2. V dropped 2 bases and J dropped 1; count of bases not matched to a gene: 5. CDR1 and CDR2 from the germline V gene are SGHNT and YYREEE (reference sequence). The CDR3 spans 15 residues. The CDR3 DNA is TGTGCCAGCAGCTTTCTAGCGGAGTTCCAAGAGACCCAGTACTTC. Encoded protein: CASSFLAEFQETQYF.

Notes on this clonotype: A read error may explain this, as a much larger clone is one base away. The V call is TRBV5-6, the J call TRBJ1-1, with D hard to call. Germline values: CDR1 SGHDT, CDR2 YYEEEE. The CDR3 extends over 13 amino acids. V was pared by 4 bases and J by 3 bases, with 10 bases between. The CDR3 sequence: CASSTSLYTEAFF. Written as DNA, the CDR3 is TGTGCCAGCAGCACTTCGTTGTACACTGAAGCTTTCTTT.

Points on this clonotype: The junction and the germline gene differ at one end; a read error may be behind it. The chain uses TRBV15 and TRBJ2-7; a possible D gene is TRBD1 (5 bases). The germline gives CDR1 LNHNV, CDR2 YYDKDF (reference sequence). CDR3 length equals 15 residues. The CDR3 coding sequence is TGTGCCACCAGCAGAGAGACCCAGGGATCCTGCGAGCAGTACTTC. This translates into CATSRETQGSCEQYF.

This clonotype was seen many times. The chain combines TRBV11-2 with TRBJ2-7; tentatively, D is TRBD1 (6 bases). The CDR3 covers 16 residues. The germline gives CDR1 SGHAT, CDR2 FQNNGV. Between the trimmed V and J ends, which lost 3 bases and 3 bases, there was a span of 18 bases. Here the CDR3 reads CASSLGGARGFYEQYF. The CDR3, as DNA: TGTGCCAGCAGCTTGGGTGGGGCCAGGGGTTTCTACGAGCAGTACTTC.

V gene TRBV7-6 combines with J gene TRBJ2-5, with TRBD2 matching over 10 bases. V lost 5 bases and J lost 0; bases outside the gene matches: 15. CDR1 and CDR2 from the germline V gene are SGHVS and FNYEAQ. This CDR3 comprises 19 residues. The CDR3 spells CASSRLIYEREGHQETQYF. CDR3 DNA: TGTGCCAGCAGCCGATTGATATATGAGCGGGAGGGACACCAAGAGACCCAGTACTTC.

The chain uses TRBV27 and TRBJ2-5, with TRBD2 matching 10 bases. Trimming took 3 bases from V and 4 from J; bases not matched to a gene: 5. The CDR3 has 15 amino acids. CDR1 is MNHEY, CDR2 SMNVEV, per germline (reference sequence). The CDR3 protein is CASSLSGLATETQYF. The CDR3 nucleotides read TGTGCCAGCAGTTTGTCGGGACTAGCGACAGAGACCCAGTACTTC.

This clonotype appeared many times. The V gene is TRBV6-5, the J gene TRBJ1-5, with D unresolved. Germline CDR1 and CDR2: MNHEY and SVGAGI. This CDR3 is 15 amino acids long. V was pared by 6 bases and J by 0 bases, with 12 bases between. CDR3: CASSTRSPSNQPQHF. In DNA, the CDR3 is TGTGCCAGCAGCACCCGGTCCCCTAGCAATCAGCCCCAGCATTTT.

This clonotype was observed many times. The V call is TRBV12-3 or TRBV12-4, the J call TRBJ1-4; no definite D call. V was cut by 8 bases and J by 5 bases, with 15 bases left in between. CDR3 length: 14 amino acids. The CDR3, as DNA: TGTGCCAGCTCGCGGACGGTACGGAATGAAAAACTGTTTTTT. This gives the protein CASSRTVRNEKLFF.

In regard to this clonotype: A much larger clone differs from this one at a single base, so this may be a read error. The chain has TRBV20-1 and TRBJ2-7; 10 positions agree with TRBD2. J lost 3 bases, V lost 2 bases, and 7 bases had no gene match. This CDR3 is 15 amino acids long. Germline V CDR1 and CDR2: DFQATT, SNEGSKA (reference sequence). In DNA, the CDR3 is TGCAGTGCTAGATCAGCGGGAGGGGAGCACTACGAGCAGTACTTC. Amino acid sequence: CSARSAGGEHYEQYF.

This clonotype was counted at least ten times. The chain couples TRBV20-1 to TRBJ2-4; maybe TRBD2 (6 bases). V dropped 0 bases and J dropped 6 bases, with 12 bases sitting between them. The length of the CDR3 is 14 residues. The V gene's germline CDR1 is DFQATT and CDR2 SNEGSKA (reference sequence). The DNA of the CDR3 is TGCAGTGCTAGAGATTCCTGGGAGGCAAACATTCAGTACTTC. Translated, it gives CSARDSWEANIQYF.

This chain connects TRBV3-1 to TRBJ2-7, with 11 bases lining up with TRBD2. The CDR3 loop spans 15 amino acids. V was pared by 5 bases and J by 4 bases, with 7 bases of the junction left unmatched. Germline V gene sequence: CDR1 LGHDT, CDR2 YNNKEL (reference sequence). The CDR3 is CASSAILAGGYEQYF. The CDR3 DNA reads as TGTGCCAGCAGCGCGATCCTAGCGGGGGGTTACGAGCAGTACTTC.

The CDR3 loop is CASSVVSGRGASSYEQYF. The CDR3 nucleotides read TGTGCCAGCAGCGTAGTTTCGGGCCGAGGGGCGAGCTCCTACGAGCAGTACTTC. The chain couples TRBV9 to TRBJ2-7; either TRBD1 or TRBD2 may supply D (5 bases each). This CDR3 spans 18 amino acids. Trimming shortened V by 0 bases and J by 0 bases, and 19 bases separated the two germline ends. From germline, CDR1 is SGDLS and CDR2 YYNGEE.